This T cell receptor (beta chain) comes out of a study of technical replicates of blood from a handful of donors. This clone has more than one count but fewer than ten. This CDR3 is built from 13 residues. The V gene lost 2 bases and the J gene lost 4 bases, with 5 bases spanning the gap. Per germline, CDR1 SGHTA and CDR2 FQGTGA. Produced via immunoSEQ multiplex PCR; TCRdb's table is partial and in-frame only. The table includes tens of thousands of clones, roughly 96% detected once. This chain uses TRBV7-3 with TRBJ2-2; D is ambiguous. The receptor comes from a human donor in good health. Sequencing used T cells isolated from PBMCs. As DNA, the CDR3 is TGTGCCAGCAGCTTATCGCGCACCGGGGAGCTGTTTTTT. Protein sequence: CASSLSRTGELFF. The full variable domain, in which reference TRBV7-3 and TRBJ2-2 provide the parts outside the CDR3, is GAGVSQTPSNKVTEKGKYVELRCDPISGHTALYWYRQSLGQGPEFLIYFQGTGAADDSGLPNDRFFAVRPEGSVSTLKIQRTERGDSAVYLCASSLSRTGELFFGEGSRLTVL.